The subject of this entry is one T cell receptor beta chain. Its target is unknown. The CDR3 is 14 amino acids. J lost 5 bases, V lost 2 bases, and 2 bases had no gene match. Per the germline V gene, CDR1 is SSHAT and CDR2 is FNYEAQ (reference sequence). The sample originates from a study of cytomegalovirus exposure and HLA in healthy donors. Study findings and constraints: The presence/absence work took it that sequencing depth was about the same across donors.

The study ran its PCR with 60 Vbeta and 13 Jbeta primers. Repertoires were generated with immunoSEQ multiplex PCR, while TCRdb's copy carries only in-frame clones and drops some. The sample consists of some 91,000 clones, more than 75% of them appearing once. The receptor was derived from a woman aged 60-75 years in good health and CMV-seronegative. The chain recombines TRBV7-7 with TRBJ2-2; 7 bases align to TRBD2. Sequenced input: PBMCs. CDR3 sequence reads: CASSLRGGTGELFF. The CDR3 DNA sequence: TGTGCCAGCAGCTTAAGGGGAGGGACCGGGGAGCTGTTTTTT.